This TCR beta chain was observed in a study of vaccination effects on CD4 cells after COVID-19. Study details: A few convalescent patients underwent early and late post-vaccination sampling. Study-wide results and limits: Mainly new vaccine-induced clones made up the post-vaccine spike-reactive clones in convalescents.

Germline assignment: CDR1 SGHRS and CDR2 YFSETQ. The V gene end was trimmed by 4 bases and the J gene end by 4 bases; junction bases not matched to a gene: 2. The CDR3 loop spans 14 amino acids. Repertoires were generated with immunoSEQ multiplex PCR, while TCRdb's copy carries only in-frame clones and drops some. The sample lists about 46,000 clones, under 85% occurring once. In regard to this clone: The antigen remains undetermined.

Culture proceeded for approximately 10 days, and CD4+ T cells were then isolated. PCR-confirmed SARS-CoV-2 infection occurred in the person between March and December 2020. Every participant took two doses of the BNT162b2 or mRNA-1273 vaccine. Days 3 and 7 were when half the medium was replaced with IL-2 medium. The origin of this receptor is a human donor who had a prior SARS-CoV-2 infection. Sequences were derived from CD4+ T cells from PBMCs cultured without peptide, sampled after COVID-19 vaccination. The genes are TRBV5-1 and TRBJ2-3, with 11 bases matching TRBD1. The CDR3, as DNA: TGCGCCAGCAGCCTGGGACAGGGGGCAGATACGCAGTATTTT. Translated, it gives CASSLGQGADTQYF.